Following are 14 T cell receptor beta chains from one sample sequenced in a study of blood T cell repertoires in COVID-19. Generated by immunoSEQ multiplex PCR, the TCRdb table keeps only in-frame clones and is missing some. The data contain a few hundred thousand clones, 86% of them singletons. The sequenced sample consisted of peripheral blood. The receptors shown here come from a woman aged 60 to 75 with COVID-19, enrolled during active disease.

The DNA for the CDR3 is TGTGCCAGCAGTGTTGCCGGGACAAGATATAGCAATCAGCCCCAGCATTTT. Protein sequence: CASSVAGTRYSNQPQHF. The chain couples TRBV6-1 to TRBJ1-5, with D possibly being TRBD1 (6 bases). The V gene's germline CDR1 is MNHNS and CDR2 SASEGT. The V and J ends lost 4 bases and 0 bases respectively, with 16 bases between them. This CDR3 region has 17 residues.

The chain combines TRBV29-1 with TRBJ2-3; 14 positions agree with TRBD2. CDR1 and CDR2 from the germline V gene are SQVTM and ANQGSEA. The CDR3 sequence is 16 residues long. Losses at the gene ends were 2 bases for V and 5 bases for J; bases not matched to a gene: 6. The CDR3 protein is CSVERRLAGGRDTQYF. In DNA form, the CDR3 reads TGCAGCGTTGAAAGGAGACTAGCGGGGGGGCGAGATACGCAGTATTTT.

CDR3 DNA sequence: TGTGCCAGCAGCCTAGGCCAGGGATCTAGCAATCAGCCCCAGCATTTT. Its protein is CASSLGQGSSNQPQHF. V is TRBV7-9 and J is TRBJ1-5, with D perhaps TRBD1 (5 bases). V lost 5 bases and J 0 bases, leaving 14 bases between the germline ends. Germline CDR1 SEHNR, CDR2 FQNEAQ (reference sequence). This CDR3 has 16 residues.

The chain links TRBV11-2 to TRBJ2-3, with TRBD1 matching over 10 bases. The CDR3 consists of 16 residues. CDR1 and CDR2 (germline): SGHAT, FQNNGV. V trimming: 4 bases; J trimming: 2 bases; junction bases outside the gene matches: 6. The CDR3 loop reads CASSSTGGLITDTQYF. CDR3 coding DNA: TGTGCCAGCAGCTCGACAGGGGGCCTGATCACAGATACGCAGTATTTT.

The chain has TRBV7-9 and TRBJ1-1; D possibly corresponds to TRBD1 (5 bases). Germline V gives CDR1 SEHNR, CDR2 FQNEAQ (reference sequence). This CDR3 has 15 residues. Trimming pared 4 bases from V and 5 bases from J, leaving 17 bases between. This CDR3 is CASSSIAGLSTEAFF. As DNA, the CDR3 is TGTGCCAGCAGCTCCATTGCAGGGCTTTCGACTGAAGCTTTCTTT.

The V and J genes are TRBV11-2 and TRBJ1-4; possibly TRBD1 for D (5 bases). The V and J ends lost 4 bases and 8 bases respectively, with 11 bases between them. Germline CDR1 is SGHAT and CDR2 is FQNNGV. This CDR3 spans 13 amino acids. The CDR3 sequence is CASSSPGGEKLFF. As DNA, the CDR3 is TGTGCCAGCAGCTCCCCGGGGGGAGAAAAACTGTTTTTT.

The chain uses TRBV3-1 (or the pseudogene TRBV3-2) and TRBJ1-4, with D possibly being TRBD1 (5 bases). CDR1 and CDR2 from the germline V gene are LGHDT and YNNKEL (reference sequence). Trimming pared 4 bases from V and 10 bases from J, leaving 10 bases between. There are 12 residues in the CDR3. The CDR3: CASSPGGGKLFF. The CDR3 DNA sequence: TGTGCCAGCAGCCCTGGCGGGGGAAAACTGTTTTTT.

CDR3 DNA sequence: TGTGCCAGCACATATTCGGGGGAAGAGACCCAGTACTTC. It yields the protein CASTYSGEETQYF. The chain has TRBV6-5 and TRBJ2-5; D perhaps matches TRBD2 (6 bases). CDR1 MNHEY and CDR2 SVGAGI come from the germline V gene. V lost 7 bases and J 3 bases, leaving 12 bases between the germline ends. This CDR3 has 13 amino acids.

On this clone: The sample holds other DNA sequences that translate to the same CDR3. The CDR3 bases are TGCGCCAGCAGCTTGCAGGGGAACACCGGGGAGCTGTTTTTT. Translated, it gives CASSLQGNTGELFF. This chain joins TRBV5-1 and TRBJ2-2; the D gene is possibly TRBD1 (5 bases). V lost 1 base and J lost 1, with 5 bases in between. The CDR3 contains 14 residues. CDR1 SGHRS and CDR2 YFSETQ come from the germline V gene.

This sequence joins TRBV3-1 (or the pseudogene TRBV3-2) and TRBJ1-2; D gene unclear. The V gene lost 1 base and the J gene lost 3 bases, with 9 bases spanning the gap. This CDR3 has 14 amino acids. Germline V gene data show CDR1 as LGHDT and CDR2 as YNNKEL (reference sequence). DNA of the CDR3: TGTGCCAGCAGCCAAGCACAGTCTTACTATGGCTACACCTTC. This gives the protein CASSQAQSYYGYTF.

The gene calls are TRBV25-1 and TRBJ1-4; TRBD1 aligns across 9 bases. The CDR3 runs 17 residues. In germline, CDR1 is MGHDK, CDR2 SYGVNS. V shed 3 bases and J 4 bases; nucleotides not matched to a gene: 9. In DNA, the CDR3 is TGTGCCAGCAGTGACCCGTCGGAGGGACAGGGTAATGAAAAACTGTTTTTT. The encoded protein is CASSDPSEGQGNEKLFF.

This clone has just a few counts. The CDR3: CASSLWEGGYGYTF. CDR3 in DNA: TGTGCCAGCAGCTTATGGGAGGGAGGCTATGGCTACACCTTC. J is TRBJ1-2 and V is TRBV7-9; D is unresolved. In germline, CDR1 is SEHNR, CDR2 FQNEAQ (reference sequence). The CDR3 runs to 14 residues. Trimming stripped 2 bases from V and 4 bases from J, with 11 bases between.

The chain joins TRBV18 to TRBJ2-7; no clear D. The CDR3 is 12 amino acids. V lost 2 bases, J lost 3 bases, and 5 bases lay in between. Germline V lookup: CDR1 KGHSH, CDR2 LQKENI. CDR3 loop: CASSPMSYEQYF. The CDR3 DNA reads TGTGCCAGCTCACCAATGAGCTACGAGCAGTACTTC.

J is TRBJ1-3 and V is TRBV9; 8 bases match TRBD1. Trimming cost V 2 bases and J 8 bases; bases outside gene matches: 9. The CDR3 runs 15 residues. CDR1 and CDR2 from the germline V gene are SGDLS and YYNGEE. The CDR3 loop reads CASSVSTGVTDTIYF. CDR3 nucleotides: TGTGCCAGCAGCGTCTCGACAGGGGTTACGGACACCATATATTTT.